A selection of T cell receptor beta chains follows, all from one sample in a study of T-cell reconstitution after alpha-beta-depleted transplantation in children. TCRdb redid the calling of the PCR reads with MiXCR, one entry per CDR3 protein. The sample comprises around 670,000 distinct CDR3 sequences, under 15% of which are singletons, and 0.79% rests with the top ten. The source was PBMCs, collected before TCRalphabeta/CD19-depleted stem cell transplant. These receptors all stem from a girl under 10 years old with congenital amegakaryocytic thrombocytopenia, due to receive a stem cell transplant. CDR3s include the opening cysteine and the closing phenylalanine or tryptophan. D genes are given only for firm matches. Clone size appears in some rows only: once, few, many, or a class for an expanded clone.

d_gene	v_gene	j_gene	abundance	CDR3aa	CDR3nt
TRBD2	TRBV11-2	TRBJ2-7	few	CASSLEAGGRAQYF	TGTGCCAGCAGCTTAGAGGCCGGCGGGAGGGCCCAGTACTTC
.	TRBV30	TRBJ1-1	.	CAWTRIMNTEAFF	TGTGCCTGGACCCGAATCATGAACACTGAAGCTTTCTTT
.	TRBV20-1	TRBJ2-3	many	CSARKSWSADTQYF	TGCAGTGCTCGAAAGTCGTGGTCCGCAGATACGCAGTATTTT
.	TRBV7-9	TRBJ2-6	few	CAGYTAGANVLTF	TGTGCCGGCTATACGGCTGGGGCCAACGTCCTGACTTTC
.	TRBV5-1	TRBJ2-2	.	CASSLAGGFFGELFF	TGCGCCAGCAGCTTGGCCGGAGGGTTTTTCGGGGAGCTGTTTTTT
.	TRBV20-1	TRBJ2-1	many	CSAREGLREQFF	TGCAGTGCTAGAGAAGGACTACGTGAGCAGTTCTTC
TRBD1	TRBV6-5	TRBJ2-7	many	CASSYSPDRWANEQYF	TGTGCCAGCAGTTACTCCCCGGACAGGTGGGCCAACGAGCAGTACTTC
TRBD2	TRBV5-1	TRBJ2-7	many	CASSFGTSGRPVEQYF	TGCGCCAGCAGCTTTGGGACTAGCGGGAGACCGGTCGAGCAGTACTTC
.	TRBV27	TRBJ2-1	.	CASSLRLYYNEQFF	TGTGCCAGCAGTCTGCGATTGTACTACAATGAGCAGTTCTTC
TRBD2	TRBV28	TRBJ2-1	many	CASSSSYGTRRGAEQFF	TGTGCCAGCAGTTCCTCTTACGGGACTAGAAGAGGCGCTGAGCAGTTCTTC
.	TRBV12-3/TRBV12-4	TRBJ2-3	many	CASIPGLNNAQDTQYF	TGTGCCAGCATTCCGGGGCTAAACAACGCACAAGATACGCAGTATTTT
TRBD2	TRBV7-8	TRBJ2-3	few	CASSPPTSGNSDTQYF	TGTGCCAGCAGCCCGCCGACTAGCGGGAATTCAGATACGCAGTATTTT
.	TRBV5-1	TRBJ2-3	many	CASSFPVSGAKFRDTQYF	TGCGCCAGCAGCTTCCCCGTTAGCGGAGCTAAGTTCCGAGATACGCAGTATTTT
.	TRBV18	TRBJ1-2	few	CASSPGDGFGYTF	TGTGCCAGCTCACCGGGTGATGGCTTTGGCTACACCTTC
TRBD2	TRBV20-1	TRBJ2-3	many	CSAYPPSGRTDTQYF	TGCAGTGCTTACCCCCCTAGCGGGCGCACAGATACGCAGTATTTT
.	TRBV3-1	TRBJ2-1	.	CASSPLIRNEQFF	TGTGCCAGCAGCCCCCTGATCCGGAATGAGCAGTTCTTC
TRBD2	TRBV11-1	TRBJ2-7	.	CASSLSVVREGTSYEQYF	TGTGCCAGCAGCTTATCAGTAGTCCGGGAGGGAACCTCCTACGAGCAGTACTTC
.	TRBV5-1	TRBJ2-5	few	CASSRSQGPQETQYF	TGCGCCAGCAGCCGTAGTCAGGGCCCCCAAGAGACCCAGTACTTC
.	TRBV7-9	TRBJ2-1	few	CASTEGLSYNEQFF	TGTGCCAGCACCGAGGGGCTTTCCTACAATGAGCAGTTCTTC
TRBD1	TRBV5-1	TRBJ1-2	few	CASSSPRDRGERTNYGYTF	TGCGCCAGCAGCTCACCCCGGGACAGGGGAGAGAGGACTAACTATGGCTACACCTTC
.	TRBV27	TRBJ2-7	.	CASSLEEMRSGPPYRYEQYF	TGTGCCAGCAGTTTAGAGGAGATGAGAAGCGGACCCCCCTACCGCTACGAGCAGTACTTC
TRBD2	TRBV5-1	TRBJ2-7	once	CASSFRASGRIHEQYF	TGCGCCAGCAGCTTTCGAGCTAGCGGGAGAATCCACGAGCAGTACTTC
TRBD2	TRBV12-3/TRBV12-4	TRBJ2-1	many	CASRDPGLAAYNEQFF	TGTGCCAGCAGGGATCCGGGACTAGCGGCCTACAATGAGCAGTTCTTC
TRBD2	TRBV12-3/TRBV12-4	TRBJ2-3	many	CASSTGSSGIGTDTQYF	TGTGCCAGCAGTACGGGGTCTAGCGGGATCGGCACAGATACGCAGTATTTT
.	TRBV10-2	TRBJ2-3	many	CASSERGPPTHTQYF	TGCGCCAGCAGTGAACGGGGGCCCCCCACCCATACGCAGTATTTT
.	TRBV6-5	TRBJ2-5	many	CASSYSFRVETQYF	TGTGCCAGCAGTTACTCATTTAGAGTAGAGACCCAGTACTTC
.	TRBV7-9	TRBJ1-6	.	CASTIREGSPLHF	TGTGCCAGCACCATTCGTGAGGGTTCACCCCTCCACTTT
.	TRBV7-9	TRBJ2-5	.	CAQQGESGAETQYF	TGTGCCCAACAAGGTGAATCAGGGGCAGAGACCCAGTACTTC
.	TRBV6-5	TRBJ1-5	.	CASSHLRDLLSNQPQHF	TGTGCCAGCAGTCACCTCAGGGACCTCTTAAGCAATCAGCCCCAGCATTTT
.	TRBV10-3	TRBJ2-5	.	CAIRKTVGSVGETQYF	TGTGCCATCAGAAAGACAGTTGGGTCCGTCGGGGAGACCCAGTACTTC
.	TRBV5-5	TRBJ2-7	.	CASSPGLLNEQYF	TGTGCCAGCAGCCCGGGACTCCTAAACGAGCAGTACTTC
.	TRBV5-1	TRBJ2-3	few	CASSSMGLETTYTQYF	TGCGCCAGCAGCTCGATGGGACTGGAGACCACGTATACGCAGTATTTT
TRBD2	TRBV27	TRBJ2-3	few	CASTSGLVGTDTQYF	TGTGCCAGCACCTCAGGACTAGTGGGCACAGATACGCAGTATTTT
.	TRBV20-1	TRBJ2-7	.	CSASIRQPYEQYF	TGCAGTGCTAGTATAAGACAGCCCTACGAGCAGTACTTC
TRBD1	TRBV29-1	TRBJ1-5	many	CSVSTDRGNQPQHF	TGCAGCGTTTCTACTGACAGGGGGAATCAGCCCCAGCATTTT